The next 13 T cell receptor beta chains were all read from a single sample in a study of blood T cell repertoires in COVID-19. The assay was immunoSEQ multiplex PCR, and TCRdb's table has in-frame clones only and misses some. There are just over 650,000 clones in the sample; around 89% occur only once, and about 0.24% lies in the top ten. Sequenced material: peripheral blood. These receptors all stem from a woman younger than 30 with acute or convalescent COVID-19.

The DNA of the CDR3 is TGTGCCAGCAGCATAAAGAAGGGGTTCAGGGATAGCAATCAGCCCCAGCATTTT. Protein product: CASSIKKGFRDSNQPQHF. The chain is built from TRBV7-2 and TRBJ1-5, with TRBD1 as a possible D gene (5 bases). The ends were cut back, 5 bases at V and 0 bases at J, with 20 bases in the middle. Looked up from germline, CDR1 is SGHTA and CDR2 is FQGNSA. CDR3 length: 18 residues. Full variable domain (missing parts from reference TRBV7-2 and TRBJ1-5): GAGVSQSPSNKVTEKGKDVELRCDPISGHTALYWYRQSLGQGLEFLIYFQGNSAPDKSGLPSDRFSAERTGGSVSTLTIQRTQQEDSAVYLCASSIKKGFRDSNQPQHFGDGTRLSIL.

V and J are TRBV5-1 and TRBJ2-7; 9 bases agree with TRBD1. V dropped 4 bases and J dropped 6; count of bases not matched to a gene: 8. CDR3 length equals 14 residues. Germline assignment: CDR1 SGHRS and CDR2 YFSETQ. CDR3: CASSEPGTGIEQYF. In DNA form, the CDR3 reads TGCGCCAGCAGCGAACCCGGGACAGGGATCGAGCAGTACTTC.

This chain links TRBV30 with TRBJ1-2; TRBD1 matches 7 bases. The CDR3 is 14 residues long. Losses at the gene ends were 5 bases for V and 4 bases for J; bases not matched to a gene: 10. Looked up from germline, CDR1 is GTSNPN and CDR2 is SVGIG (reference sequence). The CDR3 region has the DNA TGTGCCTGGGGGCCCGGGACAGCGTCCTATGGCTACACCTTC. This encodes CAWGPGTASYGYTF.

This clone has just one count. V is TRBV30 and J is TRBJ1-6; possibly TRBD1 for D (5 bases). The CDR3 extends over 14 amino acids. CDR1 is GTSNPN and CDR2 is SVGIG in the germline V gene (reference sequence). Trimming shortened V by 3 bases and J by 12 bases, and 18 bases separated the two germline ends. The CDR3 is CAWSHAGGGRPLHF. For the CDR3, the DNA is TGTGCCTGGAGCCACGCCGGGGGGGGTAGACCCCTCCACTTT. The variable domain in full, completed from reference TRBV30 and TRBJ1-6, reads SQTIHQWPATLVQPVGSPLSLECTVEGTSNPNLYWYRQAAGRGLQLLFYSVGIGQISSEVPQNLSASRPQDRQFILSSKKLLLSDSGFYLCAWSHAGGGRPLHFGNGTRLTVT.

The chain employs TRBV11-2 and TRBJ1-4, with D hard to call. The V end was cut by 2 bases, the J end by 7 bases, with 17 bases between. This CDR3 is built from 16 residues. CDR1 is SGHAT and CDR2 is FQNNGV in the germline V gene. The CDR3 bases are TGTGCCAGCAGCTTATTTCTTGGCGGTGGCCCTGAAAAACTGTTTTTT. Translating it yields CASSLFLGGGPEKLFF.

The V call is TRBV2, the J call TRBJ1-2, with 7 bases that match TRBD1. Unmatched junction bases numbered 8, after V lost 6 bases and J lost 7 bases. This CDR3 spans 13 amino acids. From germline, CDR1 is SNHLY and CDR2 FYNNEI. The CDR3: CASRADRVGGYTF. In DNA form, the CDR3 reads TGTGCCAGCAGAGCCGACAGGGTAGGTGGCTACACCTTC. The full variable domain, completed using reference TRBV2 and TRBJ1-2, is EPEVTQTPSHQVTQMGQEVILRCVPISNHLYFYWYRQILGQKVEFLVSFYNNEISEKSEIFDDQFSVERPDGSNFTLKIRSTKLEDSAMYFCASRADRVGGYTFGSGTRLTVV.

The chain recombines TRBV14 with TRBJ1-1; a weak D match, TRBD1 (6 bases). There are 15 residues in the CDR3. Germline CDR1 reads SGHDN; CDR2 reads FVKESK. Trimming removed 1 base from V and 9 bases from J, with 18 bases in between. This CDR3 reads CASSQVRGQTGKAFF. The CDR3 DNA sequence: TGTGCCAGCAGCCAAGTACGGGGACAAACGGGCAAAGCTTTCTTT.

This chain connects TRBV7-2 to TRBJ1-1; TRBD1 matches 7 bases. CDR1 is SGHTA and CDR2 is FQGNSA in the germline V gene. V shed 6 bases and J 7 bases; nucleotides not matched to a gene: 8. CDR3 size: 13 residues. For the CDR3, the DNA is TGTGCCAGCAGTCGTTATCAGGGGGGTGAAGCTTTCTTT. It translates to CASSRYQGGEAFF.

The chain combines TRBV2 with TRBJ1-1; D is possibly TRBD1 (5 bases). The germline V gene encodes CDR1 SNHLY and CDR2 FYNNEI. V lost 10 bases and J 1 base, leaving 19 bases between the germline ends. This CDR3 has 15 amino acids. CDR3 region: CAIPGRGGGNTEAFF. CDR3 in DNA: TGTGCCATCCCGGGGAGGGGTGGGGGGAACACTGAAGCTTTCTTT.

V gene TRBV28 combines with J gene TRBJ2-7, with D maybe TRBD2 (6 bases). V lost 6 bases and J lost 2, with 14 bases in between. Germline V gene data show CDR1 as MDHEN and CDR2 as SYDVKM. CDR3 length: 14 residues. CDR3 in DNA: TGTGCCAGCAGCTCCCGGGACTTGGCCTACGAGCAGTACTTC. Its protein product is CASSSRDLAYEQYF.

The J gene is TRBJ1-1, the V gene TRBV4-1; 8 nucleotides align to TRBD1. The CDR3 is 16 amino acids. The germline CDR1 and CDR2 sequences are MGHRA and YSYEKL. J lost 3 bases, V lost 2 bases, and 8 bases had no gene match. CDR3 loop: CASSQPKQGGDTEAFF. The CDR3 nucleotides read TGCGCCAGCAGCCAACCAAAACAGGGGGGGGACACTGAAGCTTTCTTT.

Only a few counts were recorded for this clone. The CDR3 nucleotides are TGTGCCAGCAGCTCGGCAGGGGGTCAAGCTTTCTTT. Translated: CASSSAGGQAFF. J is TRBJ1-1 and V is TRBV7-9; TRBD1 matches 7 bases. The germline V gene has CDR1 SEHNR and CDR2 FQNEAQ (reference sequence). The CDR3 sequence is 12 residues long. Trimming removed 4 bases from V and 9 bases from J; junction bases left unmatched: 5.

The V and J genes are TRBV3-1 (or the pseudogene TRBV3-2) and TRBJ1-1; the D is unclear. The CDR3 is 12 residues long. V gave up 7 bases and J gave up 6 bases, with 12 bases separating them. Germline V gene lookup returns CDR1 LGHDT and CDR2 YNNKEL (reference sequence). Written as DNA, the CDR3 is TGTGCCAGCATGGGCGTCAACCCTGAAGCTTTCTTT. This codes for CASMGVNPEAFF.